A selection of T cell receptor beta chains follows, all from one sample in a study of CD8 T cells in ankylosing spondylitis. From the 5' RACE reads, TCRdb called clonotypes with MiXCR, one entry per CDR3 protein. Of a few hundred thousand distinct CDR3 sequences in the sample, approximately 17% were seen once. The specimen sequenced was blood, either unsorted or a sorted T cell fraction (not recorded which). These receptors were collected from a male donor with ankylosing spondylitis. CDR3s include the opening cysteine and the closing phenylalanine or tryptophan. A D gene is named only where the DNA matches it firmly. The listing skips clone size in some rows; elsewhere it reads once, few, many or a size class.

d_call	j_call	v_call	clone_size	cdr3_aa	cdr3_nt
NA	TRBJ1-2	TRBV2	NA	CASSEYKGFRGYTF	TGTGCCAGCAGTGAATATAAGGGGTTCCGGGGCTACACCTTC
TRBD2	TRBJ2-1	TRBV18	few	CASSPTSGKDEQFF	TGTGCCAGCTCACCAACTAGCGGGAAGGATGAGCAGTTCTTC
NA	TRBJ2-7	TRBV6-5	few	CASSYSSLPTYSYEQYF	TGTGCCAGCAGTTACTCGTCGCTACCCACATACTCCTACGAGCAGTACTTC
NA	TRBJ2-1	TRBV25-1	NA	CASRGGDEQFF	TGTGCCAGCAGGGGGGGTGATGAGCAGTTCTTC
NA	TRBJ1-2	TRBV6-1	few	CAVRLFDYGYTF	TGTGCCGTCCGACTCTTCGACTATGGCTACACCTTC
TRBD1	TRBJ2-7	TRBV12-3/TRBV12-4	many	CASSFGDSYEQYF	TGTGCCAGCAGTTTTGGGGACAGCTACGAGCAGTACTTC
NA	TRBJ1-3	TRBV9	NA	CASSGTSSGNTIYF	TGTGCCAGCAGCGGGACGTCCTCTGGAAACACCATATATTTT
NA	TRBJ2-3	TRBV4-1	NA	CASSQEGQARIHTQYF	TGCGCCAGCAGCCAAGAAGGTCAGGCTAGAATACATACGCAGTATTTT
TRBD1	TRBJ2-7	TRBV5-1	few	CASRGVGTGLYEQYF	TGCGCCAGCAGAGGGGTTGGGACAGGGTTGTACGAGCAGTACTTC
TRBD1	TRBJ2-1	TRBV7-9	NA	CASSRTGVDEQFF	TGTGCCAGCAGCAGGACAGGGGTTGATGAGCAGTTCTTC
NA	TRBJ1-1	TRBV28	few	CASSLDQRAFF	TGTGCCAGCAGTCTGGACCAGAGGGCTTTCTTT
NA	TRBJ1-1	TRBV2	NA	CASLRGGSKYEAFF	TGTGCCAGCCTCCGGGGTGGGTCAAAATATGAAGCTTTCTTT
NA	TRBJ2-7	TRBV28	NA	CATAGHNEQYF	TGTGCCACTGCGGGACACAACGAGCAGTACTTC
TRBD2	TRBJ2-1	TRBV7-2	few	CASSISSGGNYNEQFF	TGTGCCAGCAGCATATCTAGCGGGGGAAACTACAATGAGCAGTTCTTC
NA	TRBJ2-7	TRBV7-2	few	CASSPDTTRYEQYF	TGTGCCAGCAGCCCCGACACCACCCGATACGAGCAGTACTTC
NA	TRBJ1-2	TRBV4-1	NA	CASSRSPLRDPYGYTF	TGCGCCAGCAGCCGAAGCCCCCTCCGGGACCCCTATGGCTACACCTTC
NA	TRBJ1-1	TRBV3-1	few	CASSQEKLGNTEAFF	TGTGCCAGCAGCCAAGAGAAACTGGGGAACACTGAAGCTTTCTTT
TRBD2	TRBJ2-1	TRBV5-5	once	CASSLVASGGTYNEQFF	TGTGCCAGCAGCTTGGTGGCTAGCGGGGGGACCTACAATGAGCAGTTCTTC
TRBD2	TRBJ2-7	TRBV20-1	few	CSARDLTAGDEQYF	TGCAGTGCTAGAGATCTAACAGCGGGAGACGAGCAGTACTTC
TRBD1	TRBJ1-5	TRBV20-1	few	CSARRTGGDQPQHF	TGCAGTGCTAGAAGGACAGGGGGCGATCAGCCCCAGCATTTT
NA	TRBJ2-7	TRBV29-1	NA	CSVRVSSYEQYF	TGCAGCGTCAGGGTAAGCTCCTACGAGCAGTACTTC
TRBD1	TRBJ2-1	TRBV6-2/TRBV6-3	many	CAGRRTGTNEQFF	TGTGCCGGAAGACGGACAGGCACCAATGAGCAGTTCTTC
NA	TRBJ1-6	TRBV20-1	NA	CSARGGSGNSPLHF	TGCAGTGCTAGAGGAGGGTCCGGGAATTCACCCCTCCACTTT
TRBD1	TRBJ2-5	TRBV10-3	few	CAISRQGETQYF	TGTGCCATCAGCAGACAGGGGGAGACCCAGTACTTC
NA	TRBJ1-6	TRBV21-1	few	CASSKGRGSDSPLHF	TGTGCCAGCAGCAAGGGGAGGGGCTCAGATTCACCCCTCCACTTT
NA	TRBJ1-2	TRBV12-3/TRBV12-4	many	CASSLRDNYGYTF	TGTGCCAGCAGTTTGCGGGACAACTATGGCTACACCTTC
NA	TRBJ2-7	TRBV7-2	many	CASSFQGGLYEQYF	TGTGCCAGCAGCTTTCAGGGGGGCCTATACGAGCAGTACTTC
NA	TRBJ1-6	TRBV20-1	few	CSAAAQGNSPLHF	TGCAGTGCCGCAGCTCAGGGTAATTCACCCCTCCACTTT
NA	TRBJ1-1	TRBV4-2	many	CASSQAGEGRSNTEAFF	TGTGCCAGCAGCCAGGCGGGGGAGGGACGGTCGAACACTGAAGCTTTCTTT
TRBD1	TRBJ1-4	TRBV5-1	NA	CASSLDRGYEKLFF	TGCGCCAGCAGCTTGGACAGGGGATATGAAAAACTGTTTTTT
NA	TRBJ1-1	TRBV12-3/TRBV12-4	many	CASSLRPNTEAFF	TGTGCCAGCAGTCTACGGCCGAACACTGAAGCTTTCTTT
NA	TRBJ1-2	TRBV4-3	NA	CASSPSPDSLNYGYTF	TGCGCCAGCAGCCCAAGTCCGGACAGCTTGAACTATGGCTACACCTTC
TRBD2	TRBJ2-7	TRBV12-3/TRBV12-4	few	CASRNGRVGEQYF	TGTGCCAGCCGGAACGGGAGGGTAGGCGAGCAGTACTTC
NA	TRBJ2-7	TRBV25-1	NA	CASSESGRGRFSYEQYF	TGTGCCAGCAGTGAATCAGGTCGAGGGAGGTTCTCCTACGAGCAGTACTTC
TRBD1	TRBJ1-1	TRBV4-2	few	CASSRSDRGSTEAFF	TGTGCCAGCAGCCGTTCGGACAGGGGCAGCACTGAAGCTTTCTTT
NA	TRBJ1-2	TRBV10-3	NA	CAISTGRGPSSYGYTF	TGTGCCATCAGTACTGGTCGGGGGCCCTCTTCCTATGGCTACACCTTC
NA	TRBJ1-4	TRBV12-3/TRBV12-4	many	CASSLVQTDEKLFF	TGTGCCAGCAGTTTAGTACAGACCGATGAAAAACTGTTTTTT
NA	TRBJ1-5	TRBV2	NA	CASSEDGHSNQPQHF	TGTGCCAGCAGTGAAGACGGACATAGCAATCAGCCCCAGCATTTT
NA	TRBJ2-7	TRBV6-2/TRBV6-3	few	CATRTRASYEQYF	TGTGCCACCCGGACCCGGGCCTCCTACGAGCAGTACTTC
NA	TRBJ1-1	TRBV10-3	few	CAISEFSMNTEAFF	TGTGCCATCAGTGAGTTTTCGATGAACACTGAAGCTTTCTTT
NA	TRBJ1-4	TRBV29-1	NA	CSVESSGNNEKLFF	TGCAGCGTTGAATCGTCAGGGAATAATGAAAAACTGTTTTTT